This T cell receptor beta chain was captured in a study of T cells after yellow fever vaccination. Each CDR3 protein is one row after TCRdb ran MiXCR on the 5' RACE reads. The sample has 450,000 to 600,000 distinct CDR3 sequences, about a sixth seen once. Between the trimmed V and J ends, which lost 6 bases and 0 bases, there was a span of 8 bases. The V gene's germline CDR1 is DFQATT and CDR2 SNEGSKA (reference sequence). The CDR3 has 12 amino acids. This clonotype was seen only a few times. The source is a man younger than 35 who received the YFV17D yellow fever vaccine. The source was PBMCs, collected about 5 days after the first yellow fever vaccination. The chain combines TRBV20-1 with TRBJ1-1; D call uncertain. The CDR3 region is CSAITMNTEAFF. The CDR3 DNA is TGCAGTGCCATCACTATGAACACTGAAGCTTTCTTT.